This T cell receptor beta chain was recovered during a study of blood T cell repertoires in COVID-19. Looking at the study overall: Italy, Spain and the United States were the sources of the convalescent and acute COVID-19 samples. Nucleic acid was either cDNA or gDNA, and it came from T cells, B-cell-depleted T cells, or PBMCs.

In the authors' workflow: Amplification from reference gene primers served as the basis for estimated nucleated cell counts. Assay used: immunoSEQ multiplex PCR; TCRdb lists only in-frame clones, some missing. The V and J calls and clone size are taken from that table; D and trimming were inferred from the DNA. The data contain some 200,000 clones, more than 85% of them singletons. Trimming stripped 5 bases from V and 5 bases from J, with 15 bases between. Germline V gene data show CDR1 as SEHNR and CDR2 as FQNEAQ (reference sequence). CDR3 length: 15 residues. This TCR came from a man aged 35 to 55 with active or convalescent COVID-19. Material: peripheral blood. The chain links TRBV7-9 to TRBJ2-2, with D maybe TRBD2 (6 bases). The CDR3 sequence: CASSIGGIWTGELFF. CDR3 nucleotide sequence: TGTGCCAGCAGCATAGGCGGGATTTGGACCGGGGAGCTGTTTTTT.